These 8 T cell receptor beta chains came from one sample sequenced in a study of blood T cells in healthy people across ages. With a J-beta primer mix and a sample-barcoded 5' primer, a second PCR ran about 7 to 12 cycles. TCRdb fed the 5' RACE reads into MiXCR, producing one record per CDR3 protein. The sample records roughly 1.6 million distinct CDR3 sequences, about 31% being singletons. What was sequenced was blood. The receptors shown here come from a woman under 40 in good health.

The chain uses TRBV7-2 and TRBJ1-4, with a weak D call TRBD1 (5 bases). The V end lost 5 bases, the J end lost 0 bases, and 13 bases lay between the germline ends. CDR1 is SGHTA, CDR2 FQGNSA, per germline. The CDR3 runs to 16 residues. CDR3 bases: TGTGCCAGCAGCGTCGGGGGGAGGTCAACTAATGAAAAACTGTTTTTT. Translation gives CASSVGGRSTNEKLFF. Looking up the rest from reference TRBV7-2 and TRBJ1-4 gives the full variable domain: GAGVSQSPSNKVTEKGKDVELRCDPISGHTALYWYRQSLGQGLEFLIYFQGNSAPDKSGLPSDRFSAERTGGSVSTLTIQRTQQEDSAVYLCASSVGGRSTNEKLFFGSGTQLSVL.

The V call is TRBV5-1, the J call TRBJ2-7; 7 bases line up with TRBD2. The V and J ends lost 1 base and 0 bases, in that order; junction bases with no gene match: 4. The CDR3 contains 15 residues. Looked up from germline, CDR1 is SGHRS and CDR2 is YFSETQ. In DNA, the CDR3 is TGCGCCAGCAGCTTGACCGGACTAGACTCCTACGAGCAGTACTTC. It specifies CASSLTGLDSYEQYF. The full variable domain, in which reference TRBV5-1 and TRBJ2-7 provide the parts outside the CDR3, is KAGVTQTPRYLIKTRGQQVTLSCSPISGHRSVSWYQQTPGQGLQFLFEYFSETQRNKGNFPGRFSGRQFSNSRSEMNVSTLELGDSALYLCASSLTGLDSYEQYFGPGTRLTVT.

The chain recombines TRBV20-1 with TRBJ2-1, with D perhaps TRBD1 (6 bases). Germline V gene lookup returns CDR1 DFQATT and CDR2 SNEGSKA (reference sequence). The CDR3 contains 17 residues. V shed 1 base and J shed 8 bases, with 24 bases lying between them. In nucleotides, the CDR3 is TGCAGTGCTAGAGTATCACAGGGTCGGGATGGATACGATGAGCAGTTCTTC. Its translation: CSARVSQGRDGYDEQFF.

V is TRBV4-1 and J is TRBJ1-4; D call uncertain. The CDR3 extends over 15 amino acids. Per the germline V gene, CDR1 is MGHRA and CDR2 is YSYEKL. Trimming left V 6 bases short and J 4 bases short, with 15 bases between. The CDR3 DNA is TGCGCCAGCAGTGCCGAGAAGGGATTTAATGAAAAACTGTTTTTT. Protein: CASSAEKGFNEKLFF.

V gene TRBV12-3 or TRBV12-4 combines with J gene TRBJ1-1; unclear D gene. The V end lost 5 bases, the J end lost 11 bases, and 15 bases lay between the germline ends. This CDR3 comprises 12 residues. Written as DNA, the CDR3 is TGTGCCAGCAGTCCGTCCGGTTTAATGGCTTTCTTT. It yields the protein CASSPSGLMAFF.

The chain employs TRBV10-3 and TRBJ2-3, with 14 bases identical to TRBD2. The CDR3 loop spans 16 amino acids. Germline V CDR1 and CDR2: ENHRY, SYGVKD. V gave up 0 bases and J gave up 9 bases; unmatched junction bases: 5. This CDR3 is CAISESGLAGEGTQYF. The DNA for the CDR3 is TGTGCCATCAGTGAGTCGGGACTAGCGGGAGAAGGCACGCAGTATTTT.

V and J are TRBV7-9 and TRBJ2-7, with D tentatively TRBD1 (7 bases). This CDR3 has 13 amino acids. Germline loops: CDR1 SEHNR, CDR2 FQNEAQ (reference sequence). The V end lost 3 bases, the J end lost 5 bases, and 11 bases lay between the germline ends. CDR3 coding DNA: TGTGCCAGCAGCTTCACAGGGGAGGACGAGCAGTACTTC. Protein sequence: CASSFTGEDEQYF.

This rearrangement joins TRBV30 to TRBJ1-2; D remains unclear. This CDR3 is 13 amino acids long. Trimming left V 1 base short and J 4 bases short, with 10 bases between. The germline gives CDR1 GTSNPN, CDR2 SVGIG (reference sequence). The CDR3 loop is CAWSDNNFYGYTF. The CDR3 bases are TGTGCCTGGAGTGATAACAATTTCTATGGCTACACCTTC.